Sequencing of this TCR beta chain was carried out in a study of technical replicates of blood from a few donors. Trimming took 9 bases from V and 4 from J, leaving 17 bases between them. CDR3 size: 13 residues. Per the germline V gene, CDR1 is SGHRS and CDR2 is YFSETQ. Sequenced by immunoSEQ multiplex PCR; TCRdb stores in-frame clones only, minus some. The top ten clones hold approximately 0.2% of a sample with 55,000 to 85,000 clones, roughly 96% of them seen once. This receptor was obtained from a human donor in good health. Sequenced material: T cells isolated from PBMCs. The gene calls are TRBV5-1 and TRBJ2-7, with D tentatively TRBD1 (6 bases). CDR3 in DNA: TGCGCCACTTCCCCAGGGGTAGATTACGAGCAGTACTTC. Its translation: CATSPGVDYEQYF.